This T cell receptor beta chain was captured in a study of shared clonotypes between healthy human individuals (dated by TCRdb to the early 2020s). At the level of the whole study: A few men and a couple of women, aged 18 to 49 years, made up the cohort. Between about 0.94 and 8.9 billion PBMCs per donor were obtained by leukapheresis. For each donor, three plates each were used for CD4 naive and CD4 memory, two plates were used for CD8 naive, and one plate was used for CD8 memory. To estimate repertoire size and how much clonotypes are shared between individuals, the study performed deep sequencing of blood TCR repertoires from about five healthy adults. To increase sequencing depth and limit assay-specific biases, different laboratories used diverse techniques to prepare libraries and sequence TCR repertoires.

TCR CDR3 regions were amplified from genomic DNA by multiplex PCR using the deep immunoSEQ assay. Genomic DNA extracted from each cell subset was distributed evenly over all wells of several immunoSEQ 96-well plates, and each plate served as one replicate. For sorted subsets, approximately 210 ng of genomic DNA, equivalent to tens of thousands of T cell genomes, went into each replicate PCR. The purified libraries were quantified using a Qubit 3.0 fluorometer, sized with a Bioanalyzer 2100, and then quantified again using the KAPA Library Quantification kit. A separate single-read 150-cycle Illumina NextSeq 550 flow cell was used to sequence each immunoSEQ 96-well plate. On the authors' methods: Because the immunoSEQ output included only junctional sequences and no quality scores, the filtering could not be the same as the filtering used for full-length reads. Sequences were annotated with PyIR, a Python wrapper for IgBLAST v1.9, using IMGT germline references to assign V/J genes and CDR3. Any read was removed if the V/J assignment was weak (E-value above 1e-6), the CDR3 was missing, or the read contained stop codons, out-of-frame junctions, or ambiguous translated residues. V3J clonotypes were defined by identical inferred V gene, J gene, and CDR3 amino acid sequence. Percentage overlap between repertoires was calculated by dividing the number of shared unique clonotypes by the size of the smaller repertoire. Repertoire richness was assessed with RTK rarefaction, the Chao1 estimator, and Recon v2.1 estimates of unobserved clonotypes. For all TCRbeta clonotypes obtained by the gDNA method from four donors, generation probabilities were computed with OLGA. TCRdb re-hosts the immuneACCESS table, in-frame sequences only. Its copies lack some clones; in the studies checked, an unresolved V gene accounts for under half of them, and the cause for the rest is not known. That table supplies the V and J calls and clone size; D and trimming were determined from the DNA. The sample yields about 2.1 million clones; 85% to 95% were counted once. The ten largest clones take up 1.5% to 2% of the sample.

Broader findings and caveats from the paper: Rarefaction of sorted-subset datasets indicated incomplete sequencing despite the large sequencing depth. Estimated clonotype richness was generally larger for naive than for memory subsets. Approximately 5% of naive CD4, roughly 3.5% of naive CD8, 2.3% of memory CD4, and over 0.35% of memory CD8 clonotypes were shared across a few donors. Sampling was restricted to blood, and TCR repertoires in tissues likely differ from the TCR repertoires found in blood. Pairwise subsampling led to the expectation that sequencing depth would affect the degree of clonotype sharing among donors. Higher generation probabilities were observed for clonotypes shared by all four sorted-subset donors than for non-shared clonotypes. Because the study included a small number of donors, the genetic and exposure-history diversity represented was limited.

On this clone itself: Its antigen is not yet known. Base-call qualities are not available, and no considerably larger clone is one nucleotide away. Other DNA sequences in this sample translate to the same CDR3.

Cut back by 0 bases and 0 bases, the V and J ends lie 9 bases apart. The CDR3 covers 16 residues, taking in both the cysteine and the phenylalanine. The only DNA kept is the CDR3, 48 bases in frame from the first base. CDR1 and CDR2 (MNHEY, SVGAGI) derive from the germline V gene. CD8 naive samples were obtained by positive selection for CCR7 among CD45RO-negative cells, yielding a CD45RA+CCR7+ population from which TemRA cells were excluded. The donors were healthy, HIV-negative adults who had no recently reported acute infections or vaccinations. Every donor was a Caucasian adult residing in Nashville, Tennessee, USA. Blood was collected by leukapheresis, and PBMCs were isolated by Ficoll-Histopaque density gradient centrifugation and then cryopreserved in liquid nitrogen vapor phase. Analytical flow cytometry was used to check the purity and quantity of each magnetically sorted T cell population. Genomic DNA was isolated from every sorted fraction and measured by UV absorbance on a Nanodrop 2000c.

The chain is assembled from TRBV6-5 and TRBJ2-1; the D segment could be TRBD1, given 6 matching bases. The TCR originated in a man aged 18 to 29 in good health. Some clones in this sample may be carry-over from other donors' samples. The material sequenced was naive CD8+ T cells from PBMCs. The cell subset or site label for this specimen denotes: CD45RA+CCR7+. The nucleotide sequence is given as TGTGCCAGCAGTTACTCAACAGGGAGCTCCTACAATGAGCAGTTCTTC. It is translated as CASSYSTGSSYNEQFF.